This T cell receptor beta chain was identified in a study of PD-1 blockade in mismatch repair-deficient tumors. The wider study: Enrolled about 2012-2017, patients had progressing, pretreated mismatch repair-deficient cancers of about twelve types.

This CDR3 contains 16 residues. The germline gives CDR1 SGHRS, CDR2 YFSETQ. V shed 3 bases and J 2 bases; nucleotides not matched to a gene: 11. Generated by immunoSEQ multiplex PCR, the TCRdb table keeps only in-frame clones and is missing some. This table holds roughly 120,000 clones, almost 90% found once. The TCR was taken from an adult with mismatch repair-deficient cancer. The sample here was peripheral blood, taken approximately 69 weeks after starting pembrolizumab. The chain recombines TRBV5-1 with TRBJ2-7; 7 nucleotides align to TRBD2. CDR3: CASSSRSSGAAYEQYF. For the CDR3, the DNA is TGCGCCAGCAGCTCCAGATCTAGCGGCGCGGCCTACGAGCAGTACTTC.